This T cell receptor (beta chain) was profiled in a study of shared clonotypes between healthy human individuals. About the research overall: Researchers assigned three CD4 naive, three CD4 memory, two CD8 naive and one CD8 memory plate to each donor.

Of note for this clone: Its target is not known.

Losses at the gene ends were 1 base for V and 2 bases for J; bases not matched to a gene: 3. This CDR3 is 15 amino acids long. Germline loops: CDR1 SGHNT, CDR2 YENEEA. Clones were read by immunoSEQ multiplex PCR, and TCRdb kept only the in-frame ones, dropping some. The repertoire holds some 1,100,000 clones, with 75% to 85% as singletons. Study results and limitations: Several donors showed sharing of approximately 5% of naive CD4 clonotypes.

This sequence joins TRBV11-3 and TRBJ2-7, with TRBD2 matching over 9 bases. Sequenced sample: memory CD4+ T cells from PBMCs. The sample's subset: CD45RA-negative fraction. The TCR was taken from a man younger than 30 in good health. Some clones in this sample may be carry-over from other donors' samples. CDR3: CASSLGASGAYEQYF. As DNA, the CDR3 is TGTGCCAGCAGCTTAGGGGCTAGCGGGGCCTACGAGCAGTACTTC.